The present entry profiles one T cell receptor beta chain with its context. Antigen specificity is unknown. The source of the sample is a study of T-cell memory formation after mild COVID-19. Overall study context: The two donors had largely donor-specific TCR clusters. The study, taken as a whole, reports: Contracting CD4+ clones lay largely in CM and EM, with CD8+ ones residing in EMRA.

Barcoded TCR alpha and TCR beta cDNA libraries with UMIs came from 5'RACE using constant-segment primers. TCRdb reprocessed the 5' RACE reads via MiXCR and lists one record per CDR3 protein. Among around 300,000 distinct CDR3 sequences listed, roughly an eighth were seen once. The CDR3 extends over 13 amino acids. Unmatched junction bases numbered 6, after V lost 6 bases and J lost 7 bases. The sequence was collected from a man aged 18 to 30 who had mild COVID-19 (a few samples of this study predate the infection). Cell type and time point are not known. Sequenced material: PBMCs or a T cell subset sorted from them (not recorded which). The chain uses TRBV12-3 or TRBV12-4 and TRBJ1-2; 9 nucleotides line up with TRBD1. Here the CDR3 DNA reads TGTGCCAGCAGCTTGGACAGGGGAGGTGGCTACACCTTC. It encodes CASSLDRGGGYTF.